This T cell receptor beta chain was obtained from a study of T-cell reconstitution after alpha-beta-depleted transplantation in children. A TCRbeta library incorporating unique molecular identifiers was prepared. Each CDR3 protein is one row after TCRdb ran MiXCR on the PCR reads. The table lists some 600,000 distinct CDR3 sequences, approximately 12% of them singletons. CDR3 size: 15 residues. Trimming stripped 8 bases from V and 3 bases from J, with 18 bases between. CDR1 is ENHRY and CDR2 is SYGVKD in the germline V gene. Remarks on this clonotype: Antigen unknown.

General study points: After one year, T-cell counts and TCRbeta diversity mostly came from new T cells. As was reported, about two months after transplant, alpha-beta T cells came from several hundred expanded graft clones. Surviving recipient T cells and thymic progenitors accounted for the high day-60 TCRbeta diversity observed in some patients.

V and J are TRBV10-3 and TRBJ2-3; D might be TRBD2 (7 bases). The sequencing used PBMCs, mostly from graft donor cells, collected 360 days after TCRalphabeta/CD19-depleted stem cell transplant. This clonotype was sampled from a male patient aged 5 to 17 who had a stem cell transplant for acute myeloid leukemia, so the T cells may come from the graft donor. The CDR3 DNA reads TGTGCCATCCTCTCCCGGGGGGCTTCAACAGATACGCAGTATTTT. Protein: CAILSRGASTDTQYF.